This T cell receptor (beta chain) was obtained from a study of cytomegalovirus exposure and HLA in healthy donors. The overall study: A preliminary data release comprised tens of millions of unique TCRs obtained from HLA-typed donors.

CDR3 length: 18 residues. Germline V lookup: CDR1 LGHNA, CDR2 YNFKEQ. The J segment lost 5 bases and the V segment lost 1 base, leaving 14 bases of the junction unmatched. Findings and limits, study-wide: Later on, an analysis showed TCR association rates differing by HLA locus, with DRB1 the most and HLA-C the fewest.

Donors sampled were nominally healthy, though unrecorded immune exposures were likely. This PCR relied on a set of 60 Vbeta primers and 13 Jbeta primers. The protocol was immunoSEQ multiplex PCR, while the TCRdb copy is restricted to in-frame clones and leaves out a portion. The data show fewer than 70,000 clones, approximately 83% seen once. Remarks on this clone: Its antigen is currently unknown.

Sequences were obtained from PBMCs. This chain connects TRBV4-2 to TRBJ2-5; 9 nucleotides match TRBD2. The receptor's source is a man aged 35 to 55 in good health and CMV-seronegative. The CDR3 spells CASSQVGAGGPAAETQYF. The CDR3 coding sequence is TGTGCCAGCAGCCAAGTAGGGGCGGGGGGGCCGGCAGCGGAGACCCAGTACTTC.